This TCR beta chain was retrieved from a study of blood T cell repertoires in COVID-19. For the study at large: Both acute and convalescent COVID-19 samples were obtained from the United States, Italy and Spain. Sources were T cells, B-cell-depleted T cells, or PBMCs; the material itself was cDNA or gDNA.

Deletions cut 0 bases from V and 1 base from J, with 10 bases between. The CDR3 runs 16 residues. Germline-derived CDR1 and CDR2 are SGDLS and YYNGEE. Methods used by the authors: Cell counts per sample came from amplifying reference gene primers. The table came from immunoSEQ multiplex PCR; TCRdb's copy has only in-frame clones and leaves some out. The V and J calls and clone size were taken over from that table, and D and trimming were inferred from the DNA. The sample lists 300,000 to 400,000 clones, more than 70% occurring once. The source is a woman in her forties or fifties who had recovered from COVID-19. This sequence joins TRBV9 and TRBJ2-2, with D hard to call. Sequencing was carried out using peripheral blood. The CDR3 sequence: CASSVGHNMNTGELFF. CDR3 DNA: TGTGCCAGCAGCGTAGGACACAACATGAACACCGGGGAGCTGTTTTTT. Supplemented by reference TRBV9 and TRBJ2-2, the full variable domain reads DSGVTQTPKHLITATGQRVTLRCSPRSGDLSVYWYQQSLDQGLQFLIQYYNGEERAKGNILERFSAQQFPDLHSELNLSSLELGDSALYFCASSVGHNMNTGELFFGEGSRLTVL.